This T cell receptor (beta chain) was sequenced during a study of blood T cells in healthy people across ages (dated by TCRdb to the mid-2010s). In terms of the full investigation: In model experiments, template switching captured roughly one uniquely barcoded TCR beta cDNA molecule for every two T cells. The donors were split into four age groups: young (average around 15 years), middle-aged (around 37), aged (approximately 60) and long-lived (roughly 77). Using the same blood draw, the study looked at two additional independent replicas of 1 million unique cDNA reads for two donors, one aged 18 to 30 and the other aged 80 or older. Donors of different ages were randomly distributed across sequencing lanes to avoid experimental bias. Using deep sequencing normalized with unique cDNA molecular identifiers, the study measured how TCR beta repertoire diversity changes with age. The paper's findings and limits, for the study overall: Since profiling was done on bulk unsorted PBMCs, naive and antigen-experienced compartments could not be conclusively compared. Compared with the aged group, more naive CD4+ T cells, fewer expanded clones and increased TCR diversity were shown by the long-lived group, suggesting age selection. A strong correlation was found between observed TCR beta diversity and the percentage of naive T cells measured by flow cytometry. As age increased, observed TCR beta diversity per million T cells dropped in a roughly linear way, and a significant reduction was already evident by age about 40. The CMV infection status of donors was not known, potentially confounding age-related changes in expanded clonotypes. Estimates of total diversity based on one million sequenced T cells were considered lower bounds and underestimates.

Remarks on this clonotype: What this receptor recognizes is not known. Within one base of it there is no much larger clone, and no base qualities were kept.

Receptor libraries were prepared by 5' RACE. TCRdb names Illumina HiSeq 2500 as the instrument used. A second PCR of roughly 6 to 11 cycles was run with a J-beta primer mix and a sample-barcoded 5' primer. A template-switch 5' adaptor carrying 12 random nucleotides introduced a unique molecular identifier onto each TCR beta cDNA molecule. Each sample yielded at least 3 million CDR3-containing paired-end reads. First-strand cDNA synthesis was performed from all RNA using the Mint cDNA synthesis kit, with priming by a TRBC-specific oligonucleotide. Following uracil-DNA glycosylase treatment, all cDNA underwent a first 18-cycle PCR with the universal primers M1SS and BC2_uni_R. In the source study's methods: Each sample was normalized by randomly selecting 1 million high-quality reads, each carrying a distinct molecular identifier. Instead of being binned into consensus sequences, reads with shared molecular identifiers were discarded. CDR3 identification, clonotype clustering and error correction used MiTCR with a Q25 quality threshold and the strictest error-elimination algorithm. A nonparametric unseen species model with Euler transformation was used to estimate lower-bound total TCR beta diversity. Through fastp at Q25 and MiXCR, TCRdb rebuilt clones from the public reads, retaining in-frame beta chains. CDR3 protein duplicates are merged, each entry listing the most common genes and DNA. The V and J calls follow TCRdb's processing rather than the paper's. This sample has under 1,000,000 distinct CDR3 sequences in its table, and 36% of those were observed once. Clones ranked in the top ten supply 10% to 15% of the sample.

The donors were roughly 39 Caucasian individuals from Russia, aged about 6 to 100 years, who were systemically healthy. Around 9.7 milliliters of peripheral blood were collected from each donor into EDTA-treated Vacutainer tubes. Ficoll-Paque density-gradient centrifugation was used to isolate PBMCs, with at least 7 million per sample. Total RNA, at least 5 micrograms per sample, was extracted from PBMCs with Trizol reagent. The percentages of naive CD45RAhigh/CD27high T cells were determined by flow cytometry on a PBMC aliquot from every donor. CDR1 SGHKS and CDR2 YYEKEE were looked up in the germline V gene (reference sequence). Here V drops 4 bases and J drops 0 bases, and the junction holds 12 bases not matched to any gene. The CDR3 contains 17 residues, cysteine and phenylalanine counted. The DNA shown is the 51-base CDR3, in frame from base 1.

Sequencing was done on a sample of blood. Recombination connected TRBV5-5 to TRBJ1-2, with 7 bases in between that match TRBD1. The receptor was isolated from a man between 18 and 29 years old in good health. The CDR3 region: CASSLRPETGTNYGYTF. The DNA sequence is as follows: TGTGCCAGCAGCCTACGACCCGAGACAGGGACTAACTATGGCTACACCTTC.